This T cell receptor beta chain was sequenced during a study of T cells expressing NK-cell markers. Study context: Sequenced donors, eight in total, included seven who were HCMV-seropositive and one who was seronegative.

TCRdb reprocessed the 5' RACE reads and keeps a single row for each CDR3 protein, giving no DNA. The sample data list about 260,000 distinct CDR3 sequences. Germline V lookup: CDR1 SGHTA, CDR2 FQGNSA. The CDR3 has 15 residues. The receptor comes from a woman aged 18-70 years in good health. The chain is built from TRBV7-2 and TRBJ2-3; TCRdb returns TRBD2, unconfirmable since there is no DNA. Sequencing was carried out using blood T cells: a sorted CD56 or NKG2C T cell subset, CD4+ or CD8+ T cells, or bulk PBMC T cells (not recorded which). CDR3 amino acids: CASSRERRGTDTQYF.